These 2 T cell receptor beta chains were all obtained from the same sample, sequenced in a study of OX40 agonist ivuxolimab in advanced cancers. Some clones are missing from TCRdb's copy, which holds only in-frame ones; the method was immunoSEQ multiplex PCR. Of 45,000 to 55,000 clones detected, approximately 90% appear once; the ten largest clones hold around 0.68%. Sequencing used CD4+ or CD8+ T cells sorted from blood, obtained in a trial of the OX40 agonist ivuxolimab. These receptors came from an adult with an advanced solid tumor such as melanoma, head and neck, liver or kidney cancer.

Only a few counts were recorded for this clone. V is TRBV28 and J is TRBJ2-5, with D possibly matching TRBD2 (5 bases). CDR3 size: 13 residues. The V end lost 8 bases, the J end lost 2 bases, and 12 bases lay between the germline ends. Germline loops: CDR1 MDHEN, CDR2 SYDVKM. The CDR3 sequence: CASGLAKQETQYF. The CDR3 region has the DNA TGTGCCAGCGGATTAGCGAAACAAGAGACCCAGTACTTC. Filled out from reference TRBV28 and TRBJ2-5, the complete variable domain reads DVKVTQSSRYLVKRTGEKVFLECVQDMDHENMFWYRQDPGLGLRLIYFSYDVKMKEKGDIPEGYSVSREKKERFSLILESASTNQTSMYLCASGLAKQETQYFGPGTRLLVL.

In its sample, this clone was seen once. The J gene is TRBJ2-1, the V gene TRBV28; D not resolved. V lost 3 bases to trimming and J lost 13 bases, with 16 bases between them. The CDR3 has 13 amino acids. Germline values: CDR1 MDHEN, CDR2 SYDVKM. CDR3 coding DNA: TGTGCCAGCAGTTTTTTAAGGAAACAACCCCAGTTCTTC. This encodes CASSFLRKQPQFF.